This T cell receptor (beta chain) was recovered during a study of T cells in localized non-small cell lung cancer. Germline V gives CDR1 MNHEY, CDR2 SMNVEV (reference sequence). V was clipped by 6 bases and J by 0 bases; unmatched bases: 4. The CDR3 extends over 16 amino acids. Sequenced by immunoSEQ multiplex PCR; TCRdb stores in-frame clones only, minus some. The data show over 20,000 clones, approximately 91% seen once. General study results and limits: Among the tissues sampled, uninvolved adjacent lung had the highest T cell clonality, above tumor. Across samples, adjacent lung featured a median 57 of the top 100 tumor clones. Overall survival was longer when the density of T cells in the blood was higher.

On this clone itself: What it binds is not known.

The sequence derives from a male donor older than 55 with stage II lung adenocarcinoma. Sequenced material: peripheral blood mononuclear cells, taken before any cancer treatment. The chain uses TRBV27 and TRBJ2-1, with TRBD2 matching 11 bases. CDR3 sequence reads: CASRSSGRSSYNEQFF. CDR3 nucleotide sequence: TGTGCCAGCAGATCTAGCGGGAGGAGCTCCTACAATGAGCAGTTCTTC.